The present T cell receptor (beta chain) was sequenced within a study of CD8 T cells in ankylosing spondylitis. Whole-study results and caveats: Earlier literature documents some of the motif variants in reactive arthritis synovial fluid and blood. Ankylosing spondylitis blood appeared to carry a characteristic TCR beta motif of eight or nine highly homologous variants.

Germline CDR1 is MNHEY and CDR2 is SVGEGT. The length of the CDR3 is 12 residues. The J segment lost 11 bases and the V segment lost 5 bases, leaving 7 bases of the junction unmatched. TCRdb called the 5' RACE reads again in MiXCR, with one record for every CDR3 protein. Among about 240,000 distinct CDR3 sequences listed, 8.2% were seen once. This clonotype was detected ten times or more. Its cognate antigen is unknown. The rearrangement joins TRBV6-2 or TRBV6-3 to TRBJ1-1, with 8 bases lining up with TRBD1. The TCR comes from a female donor with ankylosing spondylitis or in good health (not recorded which). The sample consisted of blood, either unsorted or a sorted T cell fraction (not recorded which). The CDR3 region has the DNA TGTGCCAGCAGTCCCCGGACAGGGTGGGCTTTCTTT. Translating it yields CASSPRTGWAFF.